These T cell receptor beta chains were read from a single sample in a study of neurological immune-mediated disorders. TCRdb independently ran MiXCR on the 5' RACE reads; one entry per CDR3 protein. The sample includes 40,000 or so distinct CDR3 sequences, around 10% of them seen just once. Source material: PBMCs. Every receptor here comes from a man in his sixties with HTLV-1-associated myelopathy (HAM/TSP). The CDR3 runs from the conserved cysteine through the conserved F or W. Each record gives: V gene, J gene, CDR3 protein.

V gene: TRBV9; J gene: TRBJ2-3; CDR3 protein: CASSVVGGTDTQYF
V gene: TRBV27; J gene: TRBJ2-7; CDR3 protein: CASSLGQGRVTYEQYF
V gene: TRBV11-2; J gene: TRBJ2-1; CDR3 protein: CASSLGSGSNNEQFF
V gene: TRBV5-1; J gene: TRBJ2-5; CDR3 protein: CASSLWGNIQETQYF
V gene: TRBV20-1; J gene: TRBJ2-7; CDR3 protein: CSARRGQGAYEQYF
V gene: TRBV20-1; J gene: TRBJ2-7; CDR3 protein: CSARHIRGLAGVSSYEQYF
V gene: TRBV19; J gene: TRBJ1-5; CDR3 protein: CASSIRDRGSNQPQHF
V gene: TRBV5-8; J gene: TRBJ2-5; CDR3 protein: CASGQGKGTQYF
V gene: TRBV4-3; J gene: TRBJ2-1; CDR3 protein: CASSQAGTLREQFF
V gene: TRBV6-2/TRBV6-3; J gene: TRBJ1-1; CDR3 protein: CASSYAGDTEAFF